This record looks at one T cell receptor beta chain sequence and its context. This clonotype occurred a few times. Its cognate antigen has yet to be identified. No much larger clonotype is one base removed from it; base qualities were not supplied. The sequencer was an Illumina HiSeq 1500. TCRdb trimmed public reads at Q25 via fastp, called clones via MiXCR and kept in-frame beta chains. Identical CDR3 protein sequences are pooled into one entry, listed with their most common genes and DNA. The sample data list roughly 500,000 distinct CDR3 sequences, and around 35% of these were observed just once. The ten largest account for about a sixth of the sample. This entry comes from a study of T cell repertoires in cytomegalovirus infection (dated by TCRdb to the late 2010s). Context from the whole study: Peptide stimulations targeted recently identified HLA-C-restricted CMV epitopes, whose presentation resists viral immunomodulation, together with well-studied HLA-B-restricted epitopes. The HLA type of each donor mattered for the analysis, because public TCR beta signatures pointed to carriage of CMV infection along with the matching HLA type.

CDR1 and CDR2 (MGHRA, YSYEKL) derive from the germline V gene. Including the terminal cysteine and phenylalanine, the CDR3 comprises 16 residues. Just the 48-base CDR3 DNA is kept, in frame starting at base 1. V sheds 0 bases and J sheds 4 bases, leaving 13 bases between their ends. The meaning of the sample's treatment or condition label: in vitro stimulation with specific CMV peptide epitopes to enrich CMV-specific T cells. Study-wide conclusions, independent of this receptor: In the ex vivo response, HLA-C-restricted CMV-specific TCR beta clonotypes were dominant, and in two of eight donors the single most frequent clonotype came from this HLA-C-restricted group. Cumulative frequency of public TCR beta family members discriminated carriers of CMV infection plus the relevant HLA type in this cohort and an independent 352-donor cohort.

The chain uses TRBV4-1 and TRBJ1-5; no D segment can be confidently identified. The specimen comprised cultured PBMCs, sampled from culture after CMV antigen stimulation. This clonotype originated in a human donor in good health (CMV status not recorded). Some clones in this sample may be carry-over from other donors' samples. In nucleotides, the sequence is TGCGCCAGCAGCCAAGATTACGGACGGACGAATCAGCCCCAGCATTTT. Translated, it gives CASSQDYGRTNQPQHF.